A selection of T cell receptor beta chains follows, all from one sample in a study of T cells in Graves' hyperthyroidism and ophthalmopathy. Each CDR3 protein gets one entry after TCRdb re-called the multiplex PCR reads with MiXCR. Of approximately 700,000 distinct CDR3 sequences listed, roughly 15% are singletons. The sequenced sample was blood. Every receptor here comes from a man younger than 35 with Graves' hyperthyroidism. CDR3s include the opening cysteine and the closing phenylalanine or tryptophan. Each record gives: CDR3 DNA, CDR3 protein, V gene, D gene, J gene, clone size. D genes are given only for firm matches. Only part of the rows carry a size: once, few, many, or a class if the clone is expanded.

DNA: TGTGCCAGCAGCCACCTCCCCTCAGCGGGAGGCCAAAACGAGCAGTACTTC
CDR3: CASSHLPSAGGQNEQYF
V: TRBV13
D: TRBD2
J: TRBJ2-7
size: -

DNA: TGTGCCAGGAGAACTAGCGGGAGGGCCGGAAGGTTACATGAGCAGTTCTTC
CDR3: CARRTSGRAGRLHEQFF
V: TRBV2
D: TRBD2
J: TRBJ2-1
size: many

DNA: TGTGCCAGCAGTGAAGCGCAGGAGGAAAAACTGTTTTTT
CDR3: CASSEAQEEKLFF
V: TRBV2
D: -
J: TRBJ1-4
size: many

DNA: TGTGCCAGCGCCCGTGAGGTCGGGGAGCAGTACTTC
CDR3: CASAREVGEQYF
V: TRBV2
D: -
J: TRBJ2-7
size: many

DNA: TGTGCCAGCAGTGATGTTAGGATCACCGGGGAGCTGTTTTTT
CDR3: CASSDVRITGELFF
V: TRBV2
D: -
J: TRBJ2-2
size: -

DNA: TGTGCCAGCAGAGTAGGGGGGAACAACTATGGCTACACCTTC
CDR3: CASRVGGNNYGYTF
V: TRBV2
D: -
J: TRBJ1-2
size: many

DNA: TGTGCCAGCAGTTTTCAGGGATACTACGAGCAGTACTTC
CDR3: CASSFQGYYEQYF
V: TRBV28
D: -
J: TRBJ2-7
size: many

DNA: TGCGCCAGCAGCGCCGCGATTGTAGCGGGAACCTACGAGCAGTACTTC
CDR3: CASSAAIVAGTYEQYF
V: TRBV5-1
D: TRBD2
J: TRBJ2-7
size: few

DNA: TGCGCCAGCCGGACCATCGGGGACAGGGGAGCGGGCAAGACCTACAATGAGCAGTTCTTC
CDR3: CASRTIGDRGAGKTYNEQFF
V: TRBV5-1
D: TRBD1
J: TRBJ2-1
size: many

DNA: TGCGCCAGCAGCTCCCTAGGCAGGGAAGGTGAAAAACTGTTTTTT
CDR3: CASSSLGREGEKLFF
V: TRBV5-1
D: -
J: TRBJ1-4
size: many

DNA: TGCAGTGTGTCGGGGGGGGCCAACGTCCTGACTTTC
CDR3: CSVSGGANVLTF
V: TRBV20-1
D: -
J: TRBJ2-6
size: -

DNA: TGTGCCAGCAGCGTAGGGGGAGGGGGCACTGAGCAGTTCTTC
CDR3: CASSVGGGGTEQFF
V: TRBV9
D: -
J: TRBJ2-1
size: -

DNA: TGTGCCATCAGTAACTACAGGGGTTGGGAAGAGACCCAGTACTTC
CDR3: CAISNYRGWEETQYF
V: TRBV10-3
D: TRBD1
J: TRBJ2-5
size: few

DNA: TGTGCCAGCAGTTTACGGGGACAGGGCTACTTC
CDR3: CASSLRGQGYF
V: TRBV28
D: TRBD1
J: TRBJ2-5
size: -

DNA: TGTGCCAGCAGTTTAACGAGGGGAACTGAAGCTTTCTTT
CDR3: CASSLTRGTEAFF
V: TRBV12-3/TRBV12-4
D: -
J: TRBJ1-1
size: many

DNA: TGTGCCAGCAGTGGGGACATCGAAGGCGAGCAGTACTTC
CDR3: CASSGDIEGEQYF
V: TRBV12-3/TRBV12-4
D: -
J: TRBJ2-7
size: -

DNA: TGTGCCAGCAGTGGGGGGAACGGGGTGGATGGCTACACCTTC
CDR3: CASSGGNGVDGYTF
V: TRBV27
D: -
J: TRBJ1-2
size: many

DNA: TGCGCCAGCAGCCTAGCACCGGGACGTAATAACTATGGCTACACCTTC
CDR3: CASSLAPGRNNYGYTF
V: TRBV5-1
D: -
J: TRBJ1-2
size: few

DNA: TGTGCCAGCAGCTTGGAAAGTTACACAGATACGCAGTATTTT
CDR3: CASSLESYTDTQYF
V: TRBV5-5
D: -
J: TRBJ2-3
size: many

DNA: TGTGCCAGCAGTTCCTTGGACAGGGCTGATGAAAAACTGTTTTTT
CDR3: CASSSLDRADEKLFF
V: TRBV28
D: TRBD1
J: TRBJ1-4
size: many

DNA: TGTGCCAGCAGCGGGACCTTTTTCGAGCAGTACTTC
CDR3: CASSGTFFEQYF
V: TRBV7-9
D: -
J: TRBJ2-7
size: -

DNA: TGTGCCAGCAGCCAAGTGAACAGTTACACCGGGGAGCTGTTTTTT
CDR3: CASSQVNSYTGELFF
V: TRBV3-1
D: -
J: TRBJ2-2
size: few

DNA: TGTGCCAGCAGCCGAGAGGGGACGAACACTGAAGCTTTCTTT
CDR3: CASSREGTNTEAFF
V: TRBV9
D: -
J: TRBJ1-1
size: -

DNA: TGTGCCATCAGTGCAGCAGGGATGAACACTGAAGCTTTCTTT
CDR3: CAISAAGMNTEAFF
V: TRBV10-3
D: -
J: TRBJ1-1
size: -

DNA: TGCGCCAGCAGCCTTCTTCCTAGGAACACCGGGGAGCTGTTTTTT
CDR3: CASSLLPRNTGELFF
V: TRBV5-1
D: -
J: TRBJ2-2
size: many

DNA: TGTGCTAGTGGTTCTAGCGGGAATTACAATGAGCAGTTCTTC
CDR3: CASGSSGNYNEQFF
V: TRBV12-5
D: TRBD2
J: TRBJ2-1
size: many

DNA: TGTGCCAGCAGCCCTTGGGACTACTTTCCCGGGGAGCTGTTTTTT
CDR3: CASSPWDYFPGELFF
V: TRBV9
D: TRBD2
J: TRBJ2-2
size: -

DNA: TGTGCCAGCAGTTTCGGACAGGGCAGGCGGAACACTGAAGCTTTCTTT
CDR3: CASSFGQGRRNTEAFF
V: TRBV12-3/TRBV12-4
D: TRBD1
J: TRBJ1-1
size: many

DNA: TGCAGTGCTAGGTTAGGTTACAATGAGCAGTTCTTC
CDR3: CSARLGYNEQFF
V: TRBV20-1
D: -
J: TRBJ2-1
size: few

DNA: TGTGCCACGCAAAGGCTGGTCTCTGGGGCCAACGTCCTGACTTTC
CDR3: CATQRLVSGANVLTF
V: TRBV2
D: -
J: TRBJ2-6
size: many

DNA: TGCAGTGCTAGAATGGGGGGACAGAACGAGCAGTACTTC
CDR3: CSARMGGQNEQYF
V: TRBV20-1
D: -
J: TRBJ2-7
size: many

DNA: TGTGCCAGCAGTGACCAAGGTTCTGGGGCCAACGTCCTGACTTTC
CDR3: CASSDQGSGANVLTF
V: TRBV6-1
D: -
J: TRBJ2-6
size: -

DNA: TGTGCCAGCAGCCTGGATAGCGGGAGAACTTACAATGAGCAGTTCTTC
CDR3: CASSLDSGRTYNEQFF
V: TRBV3-1
D: TRBD2
J: TRBJ2-1
size: few

DNA: TGTGCCAGCAGCTTGATGGTACAGACAGGAAAGAACGAAAAACTGTTTTTT
CDR3: CASSLMVQTGKNEKLFF
V: TRBV5-6
D: -
J: TRBJ1-4
size: -

DNA: TGTGCCAGCAGCTTGGCCCCTAGCGGGAGGGGAGATACGCAGTATTTT
CDR3: CASSLAPSGRGDTQYF
V: TRBV5-4
D: TRBD2
J: TRBJ2-3
size: -

DNA: TGTGCCAGCTCTCCCCCGGGACAGGGGGCAGAGGAGCAGTACTTC
CDR3: CASSPPGQGAEEQYF
V: TRBV18
D: TRBD1
J: TRBJ2-7
size: -

DNA: TGTGCCTGGAGTCCCGGGGTAGGAACCGGGGAGCTGTTTTTT
CDR3: CAWSPGVGTGELFF
V: TRBV30
D: -
J: TRBJ2-2
size: few

DNA: TGTGCCAGCATCATCAGGGGGCTGAACACTGAAGCTTTCTTT
CDR3: CASIIRGLNTEAFF
V: TRBV12-3/TRBV12-4
D: TRBD1
J: TRBJ1-1
size: many

DNA: TGCAGCGTTCATCCTCGGGGAACTGAAGCTTTCTTT
CDR3: CSVHPRGTEAFF
V: TRBV29-1
D: -
J: TRBJ1-1
size: -

DNA: TGTGCCAGCAGTAGGACTAGCGCAAGGGAGCAGTTCTTC
CDR3: CASSRTSAREQFF
V: TRBV28
D: TRBD2
J: TRBJ2-1
size: many

DNA: TGTGCCAGCTCACCACCGTTTCCGAACACTGAAGCTTTCTTT
CDR3: CASSPPFPNTEAFF
V: TRBV18
D: -
J: TRBJ1-1
size: few

DNA: TGTGCCAGCAGCCTAGGACAGCTTAATGAAAAACTGTTTTTT
CDR3: CASSLGQLNEKLFF
V: TRBV9
D: -
J: TRBJ1-4
size: -

DNA: TGTGCCAGCACTAGGGGAGGGGGCGAAAACATTCAGTACTTC
CDR3: CASTRGGGENIQYF
V: TRBV28
D: -
J: TRBJ2-4
size: -

DNA: TGTGCCAGCAGTCCAACGGGACTAGCTAAGGAGACCCAGTACTTC
CDR3: CASSPTGLAKETQYF
V: TRBV28
D: TRBD2
J: TRBJ2-5
size: many

DNA: TGCAGTGCTAGAGAGGACAGCTTTTTTAGCAATCAGCCCCAGCATTTT
CDR3: CSAREDSFFSNQPQHF
V: TRBV20-1
D: -
J: TRBJ1-5
size: -

DNA: TGTGCCAGCAGCTTTGGGACTATCACCGGGGAGCTGTTTTTT
CDR3: CASSFGTITGELFF
V: TRBV5-5
D: TRBD2
J: TRBJ2-2
size: few

DNA: TGTGCCAGCAGAGTGGGACTAGCTGCCACCTACGAGCAGTACTTC
CDR3: CASRVGLAATYEQYF
V: TRBV27
D: TRBD2
J: TRBJ2-7
size: many

DNA: TGTGCCACCAGCCCCCTGGGTGATACGCAGTATTTT
CDR3: CATSPLGDTQYF
V: TRBV15
D: -
J: TRBJ2-3
size: many

DNA: TGTGCCAGCAGCCCCGGGCGGGACAGGGAGCTGTTTTTT
CDR3: CASSPGRDRELFF
V: TRBV7-2
D: -
J: TRBJ2-2
size: few

DNA: TGCGCCAGCAGCCAAGATATACCCTACGAGCAGTACTTC
CDR3: CASSQDIPYEQYF
V: TRBV4-1
D: -
J: TRBJ2-7
size: -

DNA: TGCGCCAGCAGCCACCAGACAGGTAGCTCCTACGAGCAGTACTTC
CDR3: CASSHQTGSSYEQYF
V: TRBV4-1
D: -
J: TRBJ2-7
size: -